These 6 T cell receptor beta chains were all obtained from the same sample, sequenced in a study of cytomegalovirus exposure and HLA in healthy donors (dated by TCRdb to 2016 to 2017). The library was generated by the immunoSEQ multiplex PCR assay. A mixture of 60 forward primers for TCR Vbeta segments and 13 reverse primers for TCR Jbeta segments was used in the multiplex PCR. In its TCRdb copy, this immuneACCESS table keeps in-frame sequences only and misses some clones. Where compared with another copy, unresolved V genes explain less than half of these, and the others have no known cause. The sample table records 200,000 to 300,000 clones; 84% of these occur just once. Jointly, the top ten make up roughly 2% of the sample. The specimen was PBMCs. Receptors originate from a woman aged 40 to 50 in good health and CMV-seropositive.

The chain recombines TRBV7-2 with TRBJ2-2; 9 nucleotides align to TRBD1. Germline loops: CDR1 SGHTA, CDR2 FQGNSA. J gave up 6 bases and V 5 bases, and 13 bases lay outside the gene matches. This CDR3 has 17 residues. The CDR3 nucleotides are TGTGCCAGCAGCCTTTTCGGGACAGGGCTTACAGCCGGGGAGCTGTTTTTT. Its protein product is CASSLFGTGLTAGELFF.

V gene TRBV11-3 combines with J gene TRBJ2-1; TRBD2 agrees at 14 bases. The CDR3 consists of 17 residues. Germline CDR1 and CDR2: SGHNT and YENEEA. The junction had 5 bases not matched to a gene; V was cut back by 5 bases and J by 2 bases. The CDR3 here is CASSQTSGRAAYNEQFF. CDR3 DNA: TGTGCCAGCAGCCAGACTAGCGGGAGGGCAGCCTACAATGAGCAGTTCTTC. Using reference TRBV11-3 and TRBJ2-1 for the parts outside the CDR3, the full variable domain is EAGVVQSPRYKIIEKKQPVAFWCNPISGHNTLYWYLQNLGQGPELLIRYENEEAVDDSQLPKDRFSAERLKGVDSTLKIQPAELGDSAVYLCASSQTSGRAAYNEQFFGPGTRLTVL.

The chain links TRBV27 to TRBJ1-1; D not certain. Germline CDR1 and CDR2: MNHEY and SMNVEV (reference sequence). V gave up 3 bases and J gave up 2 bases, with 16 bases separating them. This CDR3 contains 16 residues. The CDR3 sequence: CASSLYRPTYNTEAFF. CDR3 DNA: TGTGCCAGCAGTTTGTACAGACCGACCTATAACACTGAAGCTTTCTTT.

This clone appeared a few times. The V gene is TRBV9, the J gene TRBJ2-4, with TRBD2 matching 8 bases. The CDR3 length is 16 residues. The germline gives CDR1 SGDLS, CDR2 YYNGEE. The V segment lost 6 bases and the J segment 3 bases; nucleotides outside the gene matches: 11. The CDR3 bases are TGTGCCAGCACGACTAGCGAAAGACTAGGCAAAAACATTCAGTACTTC. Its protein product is CASTTSERLGKNIQYF.

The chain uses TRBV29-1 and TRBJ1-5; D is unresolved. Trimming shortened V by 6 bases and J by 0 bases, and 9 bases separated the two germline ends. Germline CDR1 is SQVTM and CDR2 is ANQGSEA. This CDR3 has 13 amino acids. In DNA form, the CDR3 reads TGCAGCGTAATACCTAATAGCAATCAGCCCCAGCATTTT. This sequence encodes CSVIPNSNQPQHF.

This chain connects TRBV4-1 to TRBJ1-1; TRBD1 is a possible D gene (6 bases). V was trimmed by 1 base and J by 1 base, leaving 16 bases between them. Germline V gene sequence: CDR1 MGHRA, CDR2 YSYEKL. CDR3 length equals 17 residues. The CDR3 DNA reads TGCGCCAGCAGCCAAGTAAATCTGGGACACCAGAACACTGAAGCTTTCTTT. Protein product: CASSQVNLGHQNTEAFF.